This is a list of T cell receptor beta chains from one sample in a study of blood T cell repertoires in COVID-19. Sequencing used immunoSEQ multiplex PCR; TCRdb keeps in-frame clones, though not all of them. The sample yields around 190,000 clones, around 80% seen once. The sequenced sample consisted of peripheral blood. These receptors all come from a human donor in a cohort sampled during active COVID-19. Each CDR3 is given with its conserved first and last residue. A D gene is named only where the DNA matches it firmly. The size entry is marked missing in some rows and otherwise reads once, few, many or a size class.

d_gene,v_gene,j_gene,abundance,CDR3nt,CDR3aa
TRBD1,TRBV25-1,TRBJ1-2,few,TGTGCCAGCAGTGAACCCGGGACAGGGGGCAACTATGGCTACACCTTC,CASSEPGTGGNYGYTF
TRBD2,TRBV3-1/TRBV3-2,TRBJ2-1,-,TGTGCCAGCAGACCCACTAGCGGGGTTTACAATGAGCAGTTCTTC,CASRPTSGVYNEQFF
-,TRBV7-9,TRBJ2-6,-,TGTGCCAGCAGCAATCTACAGGTGATCTCTGGGGCCAACGTCCTGACTTTC,CASSNLQVISGANVLTF
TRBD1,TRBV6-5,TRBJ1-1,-,TGTGCCAGCAGTTACTCGGGACAGTTCACTGAAGCTTTCTTT,CASSYSGQFTEAFF
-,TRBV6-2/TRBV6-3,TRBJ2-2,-,TGTGCCAGCAGTTTTTCCCAGGGCGCCACCGGGGAGCTGTTTTTT,CASSFSQGATGELFF
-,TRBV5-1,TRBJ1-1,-,TGCGCCAGCAGCTTGGGCGACAGGAACACTGAAGCTTTCTTT,CASSLGDRNTEAFF
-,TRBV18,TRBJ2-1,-,TGTGCCAGCTCACCACAGGGGGAGGGCAATGAGCAGTTCTTC,CASSPQGEGNEQFF
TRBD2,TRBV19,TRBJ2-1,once,TGTGCCAGTAGTCAAGGACTAGCGGTCTCCTACAATGAGCAGTTCTTC,CASSQGLAVSYNEQFF
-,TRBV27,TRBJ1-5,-,TGTGCCAGCAGCGACAGTAATCAGCCCCAGCATTTT,CASSDSNQPQHF
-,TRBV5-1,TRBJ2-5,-,TGCGCCAGCAGCTTGGACGTTCGGGCCCAGTACTTC,CASSLDVRAQYF
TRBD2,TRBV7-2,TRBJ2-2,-,TGTGCCAGCAGCCCTAGCGGGAGAGACACCGGGGAGCTGTTTTTT,CASSPSGRDTGELFF
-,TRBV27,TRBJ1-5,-,TGTGCCAGCAGCTCTAGCGGGGGCCGTCAGCCCCAGCATTTT,CASSSSGGRQPQHF
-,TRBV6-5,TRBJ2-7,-,TGTGCCAGCAGTTACTCGGCTTCAACCGACGAGCAGTACTTC,CASSYSASTDEQYF
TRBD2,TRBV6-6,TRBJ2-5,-,TGTGCCAGCAGTGGGACTAGCGGGACGGAGACCCAGTACTTC,CASSGTSGTETQYF
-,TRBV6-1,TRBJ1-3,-,TGTGCCAGCAGTGAGGGTCTTGGGCAGGGGAGAAGAAACACCATATATTTT,CASSEGLGQGRRNTIYF
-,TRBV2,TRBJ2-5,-,TGTGCCAGCAGTGTGAGGCAGATTCAAGAGACCCAGTACTTC,CASSVRQIQETQYF
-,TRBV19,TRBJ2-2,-,TGTGCCAGTAGTATAGTGATCCCCCGGGGAACCAACACCGGGGAGCTGTTTTTT,CASSIVIPRGTNTGELFF
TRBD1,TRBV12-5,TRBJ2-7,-,TGTGCTAGTGGTTTGAGGTTGAGGGGGCAAAGGAACGAGCAGTACTTC,CASGLRLRGQRNEQYF
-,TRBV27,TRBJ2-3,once,TGTGCCAGCAGTTTATCGTTCGGGGGCACAGATACGCAGTATTTT,CASSLSFGGTDTQYF
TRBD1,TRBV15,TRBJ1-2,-,TGTGCCACCAGCAACCCTGGACAGGGTCGAGTCTATGGCTACACCTTC,CATSNPGQGRVYGYTF
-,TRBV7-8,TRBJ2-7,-,TGTGCCAGCAGCTTAAACAGGTTGGGAGGACACGAGCAGTACTTC,CASSLNRLGGHEQYF
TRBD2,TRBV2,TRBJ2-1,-,TGTGCCAGCAGTGAAGCGCTTCGAAGCAGGGTGGGAGGGCCAAGTTTCGGAAATGAGCAGTTCTTC,CASSEALRSRVGGPSFGNEQFF
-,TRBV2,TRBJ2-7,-,TGTGCCAGCAGTTCCGACTTCTACGAGCAGTACTTC,CASSSDFYEQYF
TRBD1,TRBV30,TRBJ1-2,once,TGTGCCTGGAGTTGGGGACAGGTTCGCTATGGCTACACCTTC,CAWSWGQVRYGYTF
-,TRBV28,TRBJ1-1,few,TGTGCCAGCAGTGTCCGCCAGGGGAACACTGAAGCTTTCTTT,CASSVRQGNTEAFF
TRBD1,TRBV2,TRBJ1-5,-,TGTGCCAGCAGTGAAGGACAGGGTATCAATCAGCCCCAGCATTTT,CASSEGQGINQPQHF
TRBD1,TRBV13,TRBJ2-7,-,TGTGCCAGCAGCTTAGGGGTTCGGGCAGGGGGCAACGAGCAGTACTTC,CASSLGVRAGGNEQYF
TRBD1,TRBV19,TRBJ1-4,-,TGTGCCAGTGTAGCCGGGACAGGGGAATCTAATGAAAAACTGTTTTTT,CASVAGTGESNEKLFF
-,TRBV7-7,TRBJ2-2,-,TGTGCTAGCAGCTTACGTGCAGATAACACCGGGGAGCTGTTTTTT,CASSLRADNTGELFF
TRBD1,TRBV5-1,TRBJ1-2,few,TGCGCCAGCAGCCTGACAGGGGGGGATGGCTACACCTTC,CASSLTGGDGYTF
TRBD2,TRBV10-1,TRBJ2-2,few,TGCGCCAGCAGTACGGGACTAGCGCGCACCGGGGAGCTGTTTTTT,CASSTGLARTGELFF
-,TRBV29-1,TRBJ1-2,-,TGCAGCGGGGAGGGGGACTATGGCTACACCTTC,CSGEGDYGYTF
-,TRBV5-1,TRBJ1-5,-,TGCGCCAGCAGCCGGGACGGGCGGCGGGGAAATCAGCCCCAGCATTTT,CASSRDGRRGNQPQHF
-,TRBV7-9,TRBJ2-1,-,TGTGCCAGCAGCGCCCGGGACAGGGGACTAGCGGTCGACAATGAGCAGTTCTTC,CASSARDRGLAVDNEQFF
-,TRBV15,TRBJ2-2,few,TGTGCCACCAGCAGAGGGCGAGGGCGCGGCACCGGGGAGCTGTTTTTT,CATSRGRGRGTGELFF
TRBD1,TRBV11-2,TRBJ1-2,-,TGTGCCAGCAGCTTAGATCTAACCTTACAGGGGCCGCCTCCCACCTTC,CASSLDLTLQGPPPTF
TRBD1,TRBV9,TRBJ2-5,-,TGTGCCAGTTCCGACGGGACAGGGAGAGAGACCCAGTACTTC,CASSDGTGRETQYF
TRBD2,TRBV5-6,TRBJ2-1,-,TGTGCCAGCAGCCTAGGACTAGCGGGAGAGTACAATGAGCAGTTCTTC,CASSLGLAGEYNEQFF
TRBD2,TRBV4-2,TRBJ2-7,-,TGTGCCAGCAGCCAAGATCGGTACGGGAGGGGCGAGCAGTACTTC,CASSQDRYGRGEQYF
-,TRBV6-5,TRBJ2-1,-,TGTGCCAGCAGTCAACTCAATGAGCAGTTCTTC,CASSQLNEQFF
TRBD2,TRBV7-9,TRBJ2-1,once,TGTGCCAGCAGCGAGACGGGACTAGCAACCGATGAGCAGTTCTTC,CASSETGLATDEQFF
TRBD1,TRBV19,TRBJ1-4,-,TGTGCCAGCCGGGACAGGGCTAATGAAAAACTGTTTTTT,CASRDRANEKLFF
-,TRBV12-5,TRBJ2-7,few,TGTGCTAGTGGTTTGGTGGGAGGTCCTTTGAGGGGCGAGCAGTACTTC,CASGLVGGPLRGEQYF
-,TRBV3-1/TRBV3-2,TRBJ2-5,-,TGTGCCAGCAGTCCCCCCTACCGGGGCCAAGAGACCCAGTACTTC,CASSPPYRGQETQYF
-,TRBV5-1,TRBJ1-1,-,TGCGCCAGCAGGTTTGGGGCACCTGAGAACACTGAAGCTTTCTTT,CASRFGAPENTEAFF
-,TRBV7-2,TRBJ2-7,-,TGTGCCAGCAGCTCCTACCTGGCGGCCTCATACGAGCAGTACTTC,CASSSYLAASYEQYF
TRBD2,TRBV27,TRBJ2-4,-,TGTGCCAGCAGTTTCGGGGGGAGGATAGAAAACATTCAGTACTTC,CASSFGGRIENIQYF
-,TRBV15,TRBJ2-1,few,TGTGCCACCAGCAGAGATTCGGGACACTACAATGAGCAGTTCTTC,CATSRDSGHYNEQFF
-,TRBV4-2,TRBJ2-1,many,TGTGCCAGCAGCCAAGCGGATGAGCAGTTCTTC,CASSQADEQFF
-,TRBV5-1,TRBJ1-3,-,TGCGCCAGCAGCTTAACCACGGGGTCCTCTGGAAACACCATATATTTT,CASSLTTGSSGNTIYF
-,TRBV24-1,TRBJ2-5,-,TGTGCCACCAGTGATTTAGGGGCTCACCGAGAGACCCAGTACTTC,CATSDLGAHRETQYF
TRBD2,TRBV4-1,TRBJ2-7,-,TGCGCCAGCAGCCAGGGACTAGCGGGAGGGCCTACTTTTTACGAGCAGTACTTC,CASSQGLAGGPTFYEQYF